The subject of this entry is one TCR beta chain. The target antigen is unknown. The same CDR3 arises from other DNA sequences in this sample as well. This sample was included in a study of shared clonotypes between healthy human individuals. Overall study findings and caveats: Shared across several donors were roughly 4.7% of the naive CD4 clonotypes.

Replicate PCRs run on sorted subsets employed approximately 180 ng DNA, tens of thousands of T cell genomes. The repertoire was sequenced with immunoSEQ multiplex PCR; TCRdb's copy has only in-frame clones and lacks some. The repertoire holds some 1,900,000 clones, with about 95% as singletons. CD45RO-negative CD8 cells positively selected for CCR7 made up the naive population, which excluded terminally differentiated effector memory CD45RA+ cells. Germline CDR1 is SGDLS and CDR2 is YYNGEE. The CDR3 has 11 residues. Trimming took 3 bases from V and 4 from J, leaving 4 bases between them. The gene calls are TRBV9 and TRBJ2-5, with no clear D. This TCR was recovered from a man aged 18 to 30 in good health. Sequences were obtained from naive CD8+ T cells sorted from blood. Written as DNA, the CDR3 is TGTGCCAGCAGCGAGGGAGAGACCCAGTACTTC. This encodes CASSEGETQYF.